This note documents a single T cell receptor beta chain sequence. The sample comes from a study of blood T cell repertoires in COVID-19. As for the study in general: Collection of acute and convalescent COVID-19 samples took place in the United States, Italy and Spain. PBMCs, B-cell-depleted T cells, or T cells were the source of the cDNA or gDNA that made up the material.

The authors' processing: Researchers report that nucleated cell counts were estimated from reference gene primer amplification. Only in-frame clones appear in the TCRdb table, and some are missing; sequencing was by immunoSEQ multiplex PCR. The V and J calls and clone size were taken over from that table, and D and trimming were inferred from the DNA. The table shows tens of thousands of clones, with approximately 83% occurring only once. The CDR3 covers 15 residues. CDR1 and CDR2 (germline): SGDLS, YYNGEE. Losses at the gene ends were 3 bases for V and 1 base for J; bases not matched to a gene: 4. Input material: peripheral blood. The chain employs TRBV9 and TRBJ2-5; TRBD1 matches 9 bases. This TCR derives from a human donor in a cohort sampled during active COVID-19. CDR3 sequence: CASSATGGSQETQYF. The CDR3 region has the DNA TGTGCCAGCAGCGCGACAGGGGGGTCCCAAGAGACCCAGTACTTC.